This entry concerns a single TCR beta chain. Only one count was recorded for this clone. Its antigen remains unidentified. Per-nucleotide qualities are absent, and no much larger clonotype sits a single base away. This sample is part of a study of T cell responses to AZD1222 COVID-19 vaccine (dated by TCRdb to the early 2020s). In terms of the full investigation: AZD1222 recipients given second doses at about 4 weeks or at about 12 weeks were pooled, since spike-specific TCR depth and breadth were not found to differ between the two schedules. TCR sequencing was performed for 230 to 250 trial participants, of whom around 200 were given two doses of AZD1222 and 26 were given two doses of MenACWY control vaccine. Trial participants were enrolled by age into 18-55, 56-69 and 70-plus year subgroups, with approximately 160, 26 and 62 TCR-sequenced participants respectively. Overall study outcomes, separate from this receptor: The 56-69-year group was small, and its depth increase did not reach significance, likely because of low power. Reportedly, close to half of the unique spike-specific TCRs recognized epitopes lying outside the regions that are mutated in the B.1.351 and B.1.1.7 variants. CD4 TCRs associated with the vaccine covered the entire spike protein, and the dominant responses were in regions 160-218 and 743-854. Conclusions about previously exposed vaccinees were limited because only a handful of AZD1222 recipients were SARS-CoV-2 seropositive at baseline. A significant rise in spike-specific TCR breadth and depth was observed after two AZD1222 doses relative to day 0 and relative to MenACWY recipients. Participants were mostly white British, with more females than males. The authors suggested clonal diversity may have been underestimated. Because no day 14 peak-response samples were available, the repertoires could be characterized only after the peak T cell response.

The time point label here, explained by the study, means: baseline before first vaccination. The vaccinee samples were drawn from two UK trials, COV001 and COV002, one of which was a single-blind randomized controlled phase 2/3 trial testing AZD1222 (ChAdOx1 nCoV-19) in healthy adults. For TCRbeta chain sequencing, PBMC samples from trial participants were taken at day 0 and at day 28 after the second dose. CDR1 and CDR2 are drawn from the germline V gene (reference sequence): GTSNPN, SVGIG. The cysteine opens and the phenylalanine closes a CDR3 of 15 amino acids. Only the CDR3 DNA is retained, 45 bases long and in frame from the first base. Clipping removes 2 bases from V and 14 bases from J, with 12 as the unmatched junction base count. The CDR3 regions of human TCRbeta chains were subjected to immunosequencing. As for the authors' bioinformatics: Repertoire TCRs were matched against a reference library of SARS-CoV-2-specific TCRs generated with the MIRA antigen-specificity platform. Breadth was defined as the fraction of unique TCRs that were SARS-CoV-2-associated. Depth was defined as the fraction of total T cells that were SARS-CoV-2-associated. Each spike-specific TCR was assigned to its reactive spike region and to a CD4 or CD8 class using the MIRA data. Log10-transformed breadth and depth values were compared by one-way ANOVA with Sidak's multiple comparisons tests. TCRdb carries this immuneACCESS record with in-frame sequences only. Its versions omit some clonotypes, under half of them owing to an unresolved V gene in the studies checked, with the rest unexplained. Clone size and the V and J calls come from that table; the DNA yielded D and trimming. The sample table lists some 110,000 clones, around 89% of them with a count of one. The ten largest clones represent around 4% of the sample.

This specimen was peripheral blood, taken on day 0 of AZD1222 vaccination. This chain is built from TRBV30 and TRBJ1-6; 10 bases in between match TRBD1. This clonotype originated in an adult in good health. The nucleotide sequence reads as follows: TGTGCCTGGAGTAGCGACAGGGGGCTCAAAGTGGCCCTCCACTTT. This translates into CAWSSDRGLKVALHF.